This entry features one TCR beta chain sequence. Its antigen is as yet unknown. The sample belongs to a study of CD8+CD57+ T cells in acquired aplastic anemia. About the study: Isolated CD4+ and CD8+ cells, once sorted, yielded DNA averaging roughly 3.2 ug.

Study results and limitations: Patients and controls turned out to have twenty-nine CD8+ CDR3 sequences in common. Levels of CD8+ Simpson's diversity were not significantly distinct in patients versus controls.

Genomic DNA served as template for TCR beta VDJ and CDR3 profiling. One entry per CDR3 protein, called by TCRdb with MiXCR from the reads. The sample holds about 150,000 distinct CDR3 sequences, more than 40% seen once. This CDR3 has 16 residues. From germline, CDR1 is KGHDR and CDR2 SFDVKD. V lost 0 bases, J lost 2 bases, and 11 bases lay in between. Patients selected for sequencing had displayed CD8+CD57+ cell expansion by flow cytometry. Sampling of blood occurred while the patients had still received no therapy. This clonotype was sampled from a human donor with aplastic anemia. The chain combines TRBV24-1 with TRBJ2-3, with D possibly matching TRBD2 (6 bases). Sequenced input: sorted CD4+, CD8+, or CD8+CD57+ T cells (not recorded which) from PBMCs. DNA of the CDR3: TGTGCCACCAGTGATTTGCGGGGGACGGACACAGATACGCAGTATTTT. Translated, it gives CATSDLRGTDTDTQYF.